This entry lists 21 T cell receptor beta chains sequenced from one sample in a study of PD-L1 blockade in urothelial cancer. Indicated time point: pretreatment peripheral blood. Produced via immunoSEQ multiplex PCR; TCRdb's table is partial and in-frame only. The table has 100,000 to 150,000 clones, 65% to 85% seen once. Specimen: PBMCs, collected around atezolizumab (anti-PD-L1) treatment. Receptor source: a man aged 50-60 years with urothelial cancer.

In DNA, the CDR3 is TGTGCCAGTAGCCAGGGCGGTAGCAATCAGCCCCAGCATTTT. Amino acids: CASSQGGSNQPQHF. This chain joins TRBV19 and TRBJ1-5; perhaps TRBD1 as D (5 bases). Between the trimmed V and J ends, which lost 6 bases and 0 bases, there was a span of 9 bases. CDR1 LNHDA and CDR2 SQIVND come from the germline V gene (reference sequence). The CDR3 sequence is 14 residues long.

The chain carries TRBV5-1 and TRBJ2-1; maybe TRBD1 (5 bases). V was clipped by 4 bases and J by 5 bases, with 19 bases between them. The CDR3 runs 16 residues. Germline CDR1 and CDR2: SGHRS and YFSETQ. CDR3 in DNA: TGCGCCAGCAGCAAGTCAGGGTGGACCGGGCACAATGAGCAGTTCTTC. Translated: CASSKSGWTGHNEQFF.

The chain is built from TRBV28 and TRBJ1-3; TRBD1 might be the D (5 bases). Between the trimmed V and J ends, which lost 6 bases and 4 bases, there was a span of 10 bases. Germline assignment: CDR1 MDHEN and CDR2 SYDVKM. The CDR3 sequence is 13 residues long. CDR3 loop: CASSRVGGNTIYF. CDR3 coding DNA: TGTGCCAGCAGCAGGGTGGGAGGAAACACCATATATTTT.

The rearrangement links TRBV4-2 to TRBJ2-1; 10 nucleotides align to TRBD2. Germline CDR1 LGHNA, CDR2 YNFKEQ. J gave up 7 bases and V 3 bases, and 6 bases lay outside the gene matches. The CDR3 spans 15 residues. In DNA, the CDR3 is TGTGCCAGCAGCCATATTGGGACTAGCGCTAATGAGCAGTTCTTC. Protein product: CASSHIGTSANEQFF.

The chain combines TRBV7-3 with TRBJ2-2, with D tentatively TRBD2 (5 bases). V dropped 5 bases and J dropped 6 bases, with 19 bases sitting between them. Germline assignment: CDR1 SGHTA and CDR2 FQGTGA. The CDR3 totals 16 residues. The DNA for the CDR3 is TGTGCCAGCAGCCCCGACTACCCTATATACGCCGGGGAGCTGTTTTTT. Protein: CASSPDYPIYAGELFF.

The rearrangement joins TRBV30 to TRBJ2-7; 9 bases are shared with TRBD1. The germline V gene has CDR1 GTSNPN and CDR2 SVGIG (reference sequence). CDR3 length: 14 amino acids. The V and J ends lost 7 bases and 3 bases, in that order; junction bases with no gene match: 10. The CDR3 here is CALRPGQGLYEQYF. The CDR3 DNA sequence: TGTGCCTTGCGACCGGGACAGGGTCTCTACGAGCAGTACTTC.

This chain links TRBV9 with TRBJ2-5; 7 bases align to TRBD1. CDR1 and CDR2 (germline): SGDLS, YYNGEE. This CDR3 region has 15 residues. The ends lost 4 bases at V and 3 bases at J; junction bases unmatched: 9. The CDR3 is CASSIRPTGEETQYF. For the CDR3, the DNA is TGTGCCAGCAGCATCCGCCCTACAGGGGAAGAGACCCAGTACTTC.

The chain joins TRBV2 to TRBJ2-2; D is uncertain. Between the trimmed V and J ends, which lost 7 bases and 4 bases, there was a span of 10 bases. CDR1 is SNHLY, CDR2 FYNNEI, per germline. The CDR3 has 13 residues. This CDR3 reads CASTDFSTGELFF. For the CDR3, the DNA is TGTGCCAGCACCGACTTCTCCACCGGGGAGCTGTTTTTT.

The chain employs TRBV14 and TRBJ1-6, with D maybe TRBD1 (5 bases). This CDR3 comprises 13 residues. CDR1 is SGHDN and CDR2 is FVKESK in the germline V gene. The ends were cut back, 1 base at V and 10 bases at J, with 8 bases in the middle. The CDR3 region has the DNA TGTGCCAGCAGCCAAGTAGGGGTCTCACCCCTCCACTTT. This translates into CASSQVGVSPLHF.

The DNA for the CDR3 is TGTGCCAGCAGTGAATCATCGGCACCCAACAGGGCAACTAATGAAAAACTGTTTTTT. Protein sequence: CASSESSAPNRATNEKLFF. This rearrangement joins TRBV2 to TRBJ1-4, with D possibly matching TRBD1 (6 bases). The CDR3 length is 19 residues. Deletions cut 2 bases from V and 0 bases from J, with 19 bases between. Germline values: CDR1 SNHLY, CDR2 FYNNEI.

The chain recombines TRBV7-6 with TRBJ1-2; D possibly corresponds to TRBD1 (6 bases). The V end was cut by 4 bases, the J end by 4 bases, with 22 bases between. This CDR3 has 17 residues. Germline values: CDR1 SGHVS, CDR2 FNYEAQ. In nucleotides, the CDR3 is TGTGCCAGCAGCTCCCGGGACATTGTTGGGGTCAGCTATGGCTACACCTTC. Its protein is CASSSRDIVGVSYGYTF.

This chain links TRBV5-1 with TRBJ2-5; D is ambiguous. Trimming stripped 0 bases from V and 9 bases from J, with 15 bases between. Germline lookup yields CDR1 SGHRS and CDR2 YFSETQ. The CDR3 sequence is 14 residues long. The CDR3 sequence is CASSLGSRENAQYF. CDR3 bases: TGCGCCAGCAGCTTGGGAAGTAGAGAGAACGCCCAGTACTTC.

The chain carries TRBV4-2 and TRBJ2-5; the match to TRBD2 covers 13 bases. Germline V gives CDR1 LGHNA, CDR2 YNFKEQ. V shed 3 bases and J 3 bases; nucleotides not matched to a gene: 13. CDR3 length: 19 amino acids. The CDR3 spells CASSQEPLRLAGGEETQYF. DNA for the CDR3: TGTGCCAGCAGCCAGGAGCCCCTCCGACTAGCGGGAGGTGAAGAGACCCAGTACTTC.

The chain is built from TRBV27 and TRBJ2-5, with 8 bases that match TRBD1. V trimming: 5 bases; J trimming: 5 bases; junction bases outside the gene matches: 13. CDR1 and CDR2 (germline): MNHEY, SMNVEV (reference sequence). This CDR3 has 16 amino acids. CDR3 in DNA: TGTGCCAGCAGTCACCACCGACAGGGGTGGCAGGAGACCCAGTACTTC. It codes for CASSHHRQGWQETQYF.

The V gene is TRBV19, the J gene TRBJ2-4; TRBD2 might be the D (5 bases). The ends were cut back, 2 bases at V and 0 bases at J, with 8 bases in the middle. CDR1 and CDR2 (germline): LNHDA, SQIVND (reference sequence). The CDR3 has 15 residues. The CDR3 DNA sequence: TGTGCCAGTAGTATATCCGGGATAGCCAAAAACATTCAGTACTTC. As protein: CASSISGIAKNIQYF.

The chain couples TRBV4-2 to TRBJ1-5, with 9 nucleotides matching TRBD1. Germline CDR1 and CDR2: LGHNA and YNFKEQ. The CDR3 has 16 amino acids. The V gene end was trimmed by 0 bases and the J gene end by 7 bases; junction bases not matched to a gene: 7. CDR3 in DNA: TGTGCCAGCAGCCAAGACTGGACAGGGGCCGTGCAGCCCCAGCATTTT. It encodes CASSQDWTGAVQPQHF.

This clone was seen a few times. V and J are TRBV30 and TRBJ2-7; 9 bases align to TRBD1. CDR3 length: 14 residues. CDR1 GTSNPN and CDR2 SVGIG come from the germline V gene (reference sequence). V shed 6 bases, J shed 1 base, and the junction held 7 bases outside the gene matches. This CDR3 is CACPRTGASYEQYF. The DNA of the CDR3 is TGTGCCTGTCCCCGGACAGGGGCGTCCTACGAGCAGTACTTC.

The V and J genes are TRBV7-3 and TRBJ2-2; the D gene is possibly TRBD2 (6 bases). Germline assignment: CDR1 SGHTA and CDR2 FQGTGA. The length of the CDR3 is 16 residues. Trimming took 1 base from V and 8 from J, leaving 17 bases between them. CDR3 coding DNA: TGTGCCAGCAGCTTAAGGGGCCCCGGGGGTTCAGGGGAGCTGTTTTTT. Translated, it gives CASSLRGPGGSGELFF. Together with reference TRBV7-3 and TRBJ2-2, the CDR3 gives the full variable domain: GAGVSQTPSNKVTEKGKYVELRCDPISGHTALYWYRQSLGQGPEFLIYFQGTGAADDSGLPNDRFFAVRPEGSVSTLKIQRTERGDSAVYLCASSLRGPGGSGELFFGEGSRLTVL.

The genes are TRBV18 and TRBJ1-5; D is possibly TRBD1 (5 bases). CDR1 KGHSH and CDR2 LQKENI come from the germline V gene. The V end was cut by 6 bases, the J end by 8 bases, with 20 bases between. The CDR3 is 15 amino acids. The chain's CDR3 is CASSPGTGGLKPQHF. The CDR3 DNA is TGTGCCAGCTCTCCCGGGACCGGGGGTTTAAAGCCCCAGCATTTT.

This chain links TRBV7-2 with TRBJ2-1, with D tentatively TRBD2 (7 bases). The CDR3 runs 13 residues. Germline V CDR1 and CDR2: SGHTA, FQGNSA. Between the trimmed V and J ends, which lost 8 bases and 6 bases, there was a span of 14 bases. This CDR3 reads CASEGEGRNEQFF. In DNA form, the CDR3 reads TGTGCCAGCGAGGGGGAGGGACGCAATGAGCAGTTCTTC.

This chain connects TRBV6-1 to TRBJ2-3; TRBD2 might be the D (6 bases). The CDR3 is made up of 17 amino acids. V lost 0 bases and J lost 3, with 16 bases in between. Germline V gene lookup returns CDR1 MNHNS and CDR2 SASEGT. The CDR3 bases are TGTGCCAGCAGTGAAGCGAGGACTATCTTCGGGACAGATACGCAGTATTTT. Its protein product is CASSEARTIFGTDTQYF.